This entry is about one T cell receptor beta chain. Which antigen it targets is not known. The sample holds no much larger clone one base away, and base qualities are not on file. These data originate in a study of T cell clones after liver transplantation (dated by TCRdb to between 2017 and 2020). Turning to the overall study: The samples were obtained from ITN030ST, a randomized trial that attempted immunosuppression withdrawal within 2 years after liver transplantation. Three of the eight recipients were HCV-positive; the others were transplanted for non-autoimmune, non-viral indications. Subjects received no induction therapy and standard immunosuppression until randomization at 12-24 months post-transplant. Third party-reactive TCRbeta sequences from pre-transplant MLRs were also identified as an antigen-independent comparator for donor-reactive sequences. A cohort of 8 liver transplant recipients was studied, of whom 3 were classified as tolerant and 5 as non-tolerant. Donor-reactive T cell clones were identified using TCRbeta sequencing after a pre-transplant mixed lymphocyte reaction and were then followed in post-transplant blood. Tolerance was defined as complete withdrawal of immunosuppression for at least one year without a rise in liver enzymes beyond twice the upper limit of normal. Blood samples were collected pre-transplant, then pre-randomization ahead of withdrawal, and finally post-randomization once withdrawal had either been completed or failed. Points the paper makes about the study in general: After accounting for repertoire turnover, donor-reactive detection was significantly reduced in 7 of 8 subjects for CD4 and 8 of 8 for CD8. In two subjects, low numbers of available donor cells limited the measurable donor-reactive repertoire. Because of small, heterogeneous patient numbers and non-standardized post-transplant time points, the conclusions were only preliminary. Because no allograft tissue specimens were available, donor-reactive T cells may have migrated into the graft instead of being deleted. A greater decline was seen for donor-reactive sequences than for third party-reactive sequences, suggesting partial antigen-specific deletion unrelated to withdrawal success. In most of the 8 subjects, regardless of tolerance or HCV status, circulating donor-reactive CD4 TCRbeta sequences dropped significantly post-transplant.

Frozen genomic DNA underwent high-throughput TCRbeta CDR3 sequencing by immunoSEQ, including PCR amplification, mapping, bias correction and internal controls. Per the source publication's procedure: Productive rearrangements were kept, and unique TCRbeta sequences were defined by CDR3 nucleotide sequence plus V and J gene. For classification of a sequence as donor-reactive, at least 5-fold expansion in CFSE-low cells relative to unstimulated pre-transplant cells and a frequency of at least 0.01% were required. Per-subject minimum frequency thresholds, based on the lowest-template unstimulated sample, ensured at least 90% detection power. Jensen-Shannon divergence between the top 1000 TCRbeta sequences after and before transplant was used to measure repertoire turnover. Two-sided Fisher's exact tests were used to test for changes in how often donor-reactive sequences were detected. TCRdb retrieved this table from immuneACCESS and kept in-frame rearrangements only. Not all clones are present; in checked studies, unresolved V genes account for under half, and no reason is known for the remainder. Clonal size and the V and J genes are those of that table, whereas D and trimming came from the DNA. This sample holds roughly 73,000 clones; roughly 80% were observed only once. Less than 0.65% of the sample is taken by the ten largest.

According to the study, the label for this sample's time point signals: pre-transplant. Unstimulated PBMCs, after thawing, were stained for CD3, CD4 and CD8 and then FACS-sorted into CD3+CD4+ and CD3+CD8+ populations. All 8 studied subjects were randomized to immunosuppression withdrawal. Genomic DNA was isolated with the Qiagen DNeasy Blood and Tissue Kit. The sequencing here drew on CD4+ T cells from blood, taken before liver transplant. This TCR derives from a human donor who received a liver transplant.

The CDR3 protein sequence reads: CASSPGGEGYGYTF. The bases are TGTGCCAGCAGCCCAGGAGGGGAAGGTTATGGCTACACCTTC. This sequence uses TRBV5-4 and TRBJ1-2, with a weak D call of TRBD1 (5 bases match). The V end loses 4 bases and the J end loses 5 bases, and a stretch of 15 bases separates them. The germline V gene (reference sequence) supplies CDR1 SGHNT and CDR2 YYREEE. The CDR3 runs 14 residues from the cysteine to the phenylalanine. The entry retains the CDR3 DNA only, 42 bases that are in frame from base 1.